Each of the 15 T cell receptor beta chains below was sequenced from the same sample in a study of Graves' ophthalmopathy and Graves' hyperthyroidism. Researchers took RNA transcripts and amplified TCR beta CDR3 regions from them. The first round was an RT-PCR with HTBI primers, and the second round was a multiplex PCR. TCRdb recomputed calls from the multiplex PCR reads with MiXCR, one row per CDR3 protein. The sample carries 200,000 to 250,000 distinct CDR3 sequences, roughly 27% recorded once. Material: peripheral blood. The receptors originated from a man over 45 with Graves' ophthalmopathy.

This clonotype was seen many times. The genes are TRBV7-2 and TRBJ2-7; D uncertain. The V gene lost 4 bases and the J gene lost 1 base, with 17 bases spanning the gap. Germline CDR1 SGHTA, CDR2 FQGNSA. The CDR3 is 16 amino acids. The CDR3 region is CASSSIDRTASYEQYF. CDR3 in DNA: TGTGCCAGCAGCTCCATCGACCGAACAGCTTCCTACGAGCAGTACTTC.

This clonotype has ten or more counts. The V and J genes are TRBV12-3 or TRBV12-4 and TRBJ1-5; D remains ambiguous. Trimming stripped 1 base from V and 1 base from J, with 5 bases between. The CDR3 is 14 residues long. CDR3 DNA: TGTGCCAGCAGTTTAGAGGGCAGCAATCAGCCCCAGCATTTT. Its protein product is CASSLEGSNQPQHF.

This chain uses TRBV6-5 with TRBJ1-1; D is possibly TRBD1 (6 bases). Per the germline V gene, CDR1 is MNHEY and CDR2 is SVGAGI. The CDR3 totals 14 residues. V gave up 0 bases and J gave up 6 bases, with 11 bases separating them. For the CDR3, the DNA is TGTGCCAGCAGTTACTCGGCAGGGGTGGCTGAAGCTTTCTTT. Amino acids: CASSYSAGVAEAFF.

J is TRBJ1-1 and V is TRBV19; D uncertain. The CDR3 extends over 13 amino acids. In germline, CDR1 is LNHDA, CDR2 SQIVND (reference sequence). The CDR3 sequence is CASRRVGGTEAFF. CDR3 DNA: TGTGCTTCAAGGAGGGTGGGCGGCACTGAAGCTTTCTTT.

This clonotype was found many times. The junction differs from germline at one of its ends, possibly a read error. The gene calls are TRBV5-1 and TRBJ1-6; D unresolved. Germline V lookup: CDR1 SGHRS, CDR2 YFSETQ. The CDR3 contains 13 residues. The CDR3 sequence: CASSLTNDSPPHF. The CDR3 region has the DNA TGCGCCAGCAGCTTAACTAACGATTCACCCCCCCACTTT.

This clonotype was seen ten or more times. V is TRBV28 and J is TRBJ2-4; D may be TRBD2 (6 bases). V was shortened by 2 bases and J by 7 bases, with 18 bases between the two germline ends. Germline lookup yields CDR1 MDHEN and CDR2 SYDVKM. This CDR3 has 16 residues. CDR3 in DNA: TGTGCCAGCAGTTTAAGTCAGGTCGGGAGTCGGAACATTCAGTACTTC. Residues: CASSLSQVGSRNIQYF.

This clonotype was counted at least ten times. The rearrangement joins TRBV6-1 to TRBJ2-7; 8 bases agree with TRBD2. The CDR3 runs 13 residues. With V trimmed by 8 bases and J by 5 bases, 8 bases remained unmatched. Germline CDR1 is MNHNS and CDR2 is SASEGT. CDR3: CASRRGGRNEQYF. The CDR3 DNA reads TGTGCCAGCCGCCGGGGCGGGAGGAACGAGCAGTACTTC.

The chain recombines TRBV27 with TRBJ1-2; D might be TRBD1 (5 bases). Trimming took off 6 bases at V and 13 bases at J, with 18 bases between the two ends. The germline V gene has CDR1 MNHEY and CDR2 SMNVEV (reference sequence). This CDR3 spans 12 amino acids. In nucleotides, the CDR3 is TGTGCCAGCAGCTACGAGGGACTTCCAGTCACCTTC. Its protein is CASSYEGLPVTF.

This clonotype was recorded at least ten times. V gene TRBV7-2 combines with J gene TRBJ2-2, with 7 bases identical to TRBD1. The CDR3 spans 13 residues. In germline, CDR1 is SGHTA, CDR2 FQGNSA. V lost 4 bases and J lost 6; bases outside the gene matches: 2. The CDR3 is CASSWTGPGELFF. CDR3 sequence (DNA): TGTGCCAGCAGCTGGACAGGTCCCGGGGAGCTGTTTTTT.

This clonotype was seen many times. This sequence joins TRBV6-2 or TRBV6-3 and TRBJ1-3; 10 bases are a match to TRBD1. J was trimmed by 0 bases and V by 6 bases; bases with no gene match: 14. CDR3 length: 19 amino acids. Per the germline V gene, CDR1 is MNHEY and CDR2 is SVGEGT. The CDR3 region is CASRQRRQGADFSGNTIYF. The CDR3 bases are TGTGCCAGCAGGCAAAGGCGACAGGGGGCAGACTTCTCTGGAAACACCATATATTTT.

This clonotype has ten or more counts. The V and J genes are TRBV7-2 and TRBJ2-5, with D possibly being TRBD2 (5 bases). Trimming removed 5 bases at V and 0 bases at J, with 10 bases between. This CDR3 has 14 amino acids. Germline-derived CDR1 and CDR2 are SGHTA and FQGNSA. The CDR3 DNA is TGTGCCAGCAGCCGTAGCGCCCACCAAGAGACCCAGTACTTC. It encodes CASSRSAHQETQYF.

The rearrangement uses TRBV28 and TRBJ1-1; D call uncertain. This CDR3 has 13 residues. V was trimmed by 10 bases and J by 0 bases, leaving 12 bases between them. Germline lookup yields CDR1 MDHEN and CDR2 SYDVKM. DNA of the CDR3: TGTGCCATCCTGGGTACACTGAACACTGAAGCTTTCTTT. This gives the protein CAILGTLNTEAFF.

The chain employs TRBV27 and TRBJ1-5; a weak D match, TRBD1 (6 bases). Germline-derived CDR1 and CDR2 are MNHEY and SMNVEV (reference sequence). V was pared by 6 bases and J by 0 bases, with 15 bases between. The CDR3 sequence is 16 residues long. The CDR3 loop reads CASSPGTLVSNQPQHF. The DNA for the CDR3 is TGTGCCAGCAGCCCCGGGACACTAGTTAGCAATCAGCCCCAGCATTTT.

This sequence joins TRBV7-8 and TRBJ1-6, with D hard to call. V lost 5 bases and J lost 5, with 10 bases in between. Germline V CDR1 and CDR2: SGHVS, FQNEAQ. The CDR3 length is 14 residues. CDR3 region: CASSHGEDNSPLHF. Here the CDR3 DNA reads TGTGCCAGCAGCCATGGGGAGGATAATTCACCCCTCCACTTT.

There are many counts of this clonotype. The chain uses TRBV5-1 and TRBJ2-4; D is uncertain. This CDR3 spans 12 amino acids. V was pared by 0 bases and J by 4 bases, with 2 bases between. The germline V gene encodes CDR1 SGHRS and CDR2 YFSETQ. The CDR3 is CASSLEKNIQYF. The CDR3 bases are TGCGCCAGCAGCTTGGAGAAAAACATTCAGTACTTC. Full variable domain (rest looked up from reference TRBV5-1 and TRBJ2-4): KAGVTQTPRYLIKTRGQQVTLSCSPISGHRSVSWYQQTPGQGLQFLFEYFSETQRNKGNFPGRFSGRQFSNSRSEMNVSTLELGDSALYLCASSLEKNIQYFGAGTRLSVL.